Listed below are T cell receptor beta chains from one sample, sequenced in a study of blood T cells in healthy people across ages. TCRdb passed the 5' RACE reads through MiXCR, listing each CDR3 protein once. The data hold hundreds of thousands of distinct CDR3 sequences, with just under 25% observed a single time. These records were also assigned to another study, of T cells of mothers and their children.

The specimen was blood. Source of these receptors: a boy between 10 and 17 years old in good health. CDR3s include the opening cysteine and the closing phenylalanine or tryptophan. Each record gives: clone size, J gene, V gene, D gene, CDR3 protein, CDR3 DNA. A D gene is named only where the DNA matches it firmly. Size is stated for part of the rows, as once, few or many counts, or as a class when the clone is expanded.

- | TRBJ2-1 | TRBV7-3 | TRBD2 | CASSLAGSGGSYNEQFF | TGTGCCAGCAGCCTCGCTGGTAGCGGGGGCTCCTACAATGAGCAGTTCTTC
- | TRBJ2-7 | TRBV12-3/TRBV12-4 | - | CASSLKGWEQYF | TGTGCCAGCAGTCTAAAGGGTTGGGAGCAGTACTTC
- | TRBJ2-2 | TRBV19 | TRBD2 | CASRALAGSTGELFF | TGTGCCAGTCGAGCACTAGCGGGCTCCACCGGGGAGCTGTTTTTT
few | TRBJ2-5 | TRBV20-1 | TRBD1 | CSAKPGQDQETQYF | TGCAGTGCTAAGCCGGGACAGGACCAAGAGACCCAGTACTTC
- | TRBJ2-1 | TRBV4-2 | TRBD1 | CASSRNPGTGEYNEQFF | TGTGCCAGCAGCCGAAACCCCGGGACAGGGGAATACAATGAGCAGTTCTTC
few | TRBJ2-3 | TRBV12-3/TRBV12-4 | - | CASRRGAADTQYF | TGTGCCAGCAGACGGGGGGCGGCAGATACGCAGTATTTT
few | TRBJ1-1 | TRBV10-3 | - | CAIRVQDMNTEAFF | TGTGCCATCAGAGTACAGGACATGAACACTGAAGCTTTCTTT
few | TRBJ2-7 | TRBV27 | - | CASSLSLYTTYEQYF | TGTGCCAGCAGTTTATCGCTGTACACAACCTACGAGCAGTACTTC
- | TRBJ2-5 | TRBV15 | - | CATSRDSGYQETQYF | TGTGCCACCAGCAGAGATTCGGGTTATCAAGAGACCCAGTACTTC
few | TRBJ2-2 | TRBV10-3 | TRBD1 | CAISDDRDTGELFF | TGTGCCATCAGTGATGACAGGGACACCGGGGAGCTGTTTTTT
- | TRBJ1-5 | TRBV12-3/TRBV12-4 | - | CASTLDRPNQPQHF | TGTGCCAGCACTTTAGACAGGCCTAATCAGCCCCAGCATTTT
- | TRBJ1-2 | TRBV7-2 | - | CASPEVGDGYTF | TGTGCCAGCCCCGAAGTGGGTGATGGCTACACCTTC
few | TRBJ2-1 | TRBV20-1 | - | CSATGTSDEQFF | TGCAGTGCCACGGGGACGTCCGATGAGCAGTTCTTC
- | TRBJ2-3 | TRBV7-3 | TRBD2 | CASSLGSSGTIKDTQYF | TGTGCCAGCAGCTTAGGATCCAGCGGGACGATTAAGGATACGCAGTATTTT
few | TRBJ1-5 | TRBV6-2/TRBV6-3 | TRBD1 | CASSYRGQGLGNQPQHF | TGTGCCAGCAGTTACCGGGGACAGGGGTTAGGCAATCAGCCCCAGCATTTT
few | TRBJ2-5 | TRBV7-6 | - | CASSRIGQETQYF | TGTGCCAGCAGCCGGATTGGGCAAGAGACCCAGTACTTC
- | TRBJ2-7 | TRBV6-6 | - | CASSYPRDSTYYEQYF | TGTGCCAGCAGTTATCCGCGGGACAGCACCTACTACGAGCAGTACTTC
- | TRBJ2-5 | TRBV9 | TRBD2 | CASSARGVASGRETQYF | TGTGCCAGCAGCGCGAGAGGCGTGGCTAGCGGGAGAGAGACCCAGTACTTC
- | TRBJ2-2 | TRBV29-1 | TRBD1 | CSAGTGGRVDTGELFF | TGCAGCGCAGGGACAGGCGGCCGGGTAGACACCGGGGAGCTGTTTTTT
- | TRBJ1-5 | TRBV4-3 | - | CASSQHRESNQPQHF | TGCGCCAGCAGCCAACACCGGGAAAGCAATCAGCCCCAGCATTTT
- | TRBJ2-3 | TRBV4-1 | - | CASSQGSGAIYTDTQYF | TGCGCCAGCAGCCAAGGCTCGGGAGCAATCTACACAGATACGCAGTATTTT
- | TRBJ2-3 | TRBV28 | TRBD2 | CASRIAGGLTDTQYF | TGTGCCAGCAGAATAGCGGGAGGGCTCACAGATACGCAGTATTTT
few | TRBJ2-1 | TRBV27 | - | CASSVGPPSSYNEQFF | TGTGCCAGCAGTGTCGGACCGCCGAGCTCCTACAATGAGCAGTTCTTC
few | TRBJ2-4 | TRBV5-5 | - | CASSLGRNLINIQYF | TGTGCCAGCAGCTTGGGGCGGAATCTTATAAACATTCAGTACTTC
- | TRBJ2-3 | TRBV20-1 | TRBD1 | CSARSTVGQGTDTQYF | TGCAGTGCTAGATCCACCGTGGGACAGGGCACAGATACGCAGTATTTT
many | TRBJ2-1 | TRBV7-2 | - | CASSYPTSSRVEQFF | TGTGCCAGCAGCTACCCGACTAGTAGCAGGGTTGAGCAGTTCTTC
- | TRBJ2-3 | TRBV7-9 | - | CASSQAGRDSDTQYF | TGTGCCAGCAGCCAAGCTGGACGCGACTCGGATACGCAGTATTTT
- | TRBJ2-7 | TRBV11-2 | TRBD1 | CASSPTGGLYEQYF | TGTGCCAGCAGTCCAACAGGGGGCCTCTACGAGCAGTACTTC
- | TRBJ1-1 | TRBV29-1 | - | CSVEDWGRLMNTEAFF | TGCAGCGTTGAAGATTGGGGACGACTCATGAACACTGAAGCTTTCTTT
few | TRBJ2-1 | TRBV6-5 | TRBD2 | CASSYSGRGSYNEQFF | TGTGCCAGCAGTTACTCGGGGCGGGGGTCCTACAATGAGCAGTTCTTC
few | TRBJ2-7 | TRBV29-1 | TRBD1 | CSADRGGNEQYF | TGCAGCGCCGACAGGGGGGGGAATGAGCAGTACTTC
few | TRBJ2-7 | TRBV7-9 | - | CASSLKGQGSYEQYF | TGTGCCAGCAGCCTTAAGGGCCAGGGATCCTACGAGCAGTACTTC
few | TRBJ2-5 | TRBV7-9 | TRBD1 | CASSLRTGQGAEETQYF | TGTGCCAGCAGCTTACGAACCGGACAGGGGGCTGAAGAGACCCAGTACTTC
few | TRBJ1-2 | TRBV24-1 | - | CATSDGSNYGHTF | TGTGCCACCAGTGACGGGAGTAACTATGGCCACACCTTC
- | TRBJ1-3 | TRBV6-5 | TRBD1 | CASSYSRQGSRNTIYF | TGTGCCAGCAGTTACTCCCGACAGGGGAGCCGGAACACCATATATTTT